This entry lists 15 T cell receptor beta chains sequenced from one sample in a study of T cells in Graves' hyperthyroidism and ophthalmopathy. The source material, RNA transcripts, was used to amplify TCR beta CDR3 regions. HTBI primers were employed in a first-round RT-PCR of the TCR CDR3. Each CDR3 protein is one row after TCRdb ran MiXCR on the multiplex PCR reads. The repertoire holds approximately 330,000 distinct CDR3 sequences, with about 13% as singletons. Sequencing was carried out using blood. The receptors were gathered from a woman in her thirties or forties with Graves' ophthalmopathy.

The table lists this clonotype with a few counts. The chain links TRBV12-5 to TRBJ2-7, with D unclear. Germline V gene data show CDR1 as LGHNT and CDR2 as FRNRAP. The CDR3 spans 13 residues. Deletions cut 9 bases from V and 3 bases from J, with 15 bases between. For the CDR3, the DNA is TGTGCTAGGGCTCCTTCAAGGGACTACGAGCAGTACTTC. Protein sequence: CARAPSRDYEQYF.

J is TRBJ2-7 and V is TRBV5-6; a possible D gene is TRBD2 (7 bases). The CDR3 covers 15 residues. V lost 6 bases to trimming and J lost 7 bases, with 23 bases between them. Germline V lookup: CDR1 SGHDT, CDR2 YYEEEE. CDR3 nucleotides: TGTGCCAGCACACTGGGGGGGACACTGGTGGGAGAGCAGTACTTC. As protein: CASTLGGTLVGEQYF.

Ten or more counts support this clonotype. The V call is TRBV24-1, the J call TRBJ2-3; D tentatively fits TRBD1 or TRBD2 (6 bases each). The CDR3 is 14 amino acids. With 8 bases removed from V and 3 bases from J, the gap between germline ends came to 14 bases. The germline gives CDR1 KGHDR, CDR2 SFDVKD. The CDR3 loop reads CATNEGGGTDTQYF. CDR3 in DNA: TGTGCCACCAACGAGGGGGGCGGTACAGATACGCAGTATTTT.

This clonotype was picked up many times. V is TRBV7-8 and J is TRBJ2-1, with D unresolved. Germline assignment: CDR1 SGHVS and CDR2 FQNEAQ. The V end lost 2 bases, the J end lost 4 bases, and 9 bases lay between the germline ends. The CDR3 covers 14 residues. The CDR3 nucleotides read TGTGCCAGCAGCTTACCGCCAGGTTACAATGAGCAGTTCTTC. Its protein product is CASSLPPGYNEQFF.

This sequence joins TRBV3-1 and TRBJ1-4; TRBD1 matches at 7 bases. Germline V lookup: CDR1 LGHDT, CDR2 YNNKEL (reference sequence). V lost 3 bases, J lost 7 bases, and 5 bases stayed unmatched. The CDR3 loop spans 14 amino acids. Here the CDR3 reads CASSHRGGFEKLFF. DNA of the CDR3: TGTGCCAGCAGCCACAGAGGGGGCTTTGAAAAACTGTTTTTT.

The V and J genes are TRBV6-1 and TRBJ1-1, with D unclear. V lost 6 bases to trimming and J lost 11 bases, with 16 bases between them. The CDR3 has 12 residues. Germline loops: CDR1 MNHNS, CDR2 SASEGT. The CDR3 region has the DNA TGTGCCAGCAGCAGTTCCGGGAACGAGGCTTTCTTT. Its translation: CASSSSGNEAFF.

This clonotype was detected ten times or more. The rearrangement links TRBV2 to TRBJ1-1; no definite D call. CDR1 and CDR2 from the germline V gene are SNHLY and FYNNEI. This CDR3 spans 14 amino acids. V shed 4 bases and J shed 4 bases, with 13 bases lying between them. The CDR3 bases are TGTGCCAGCAGTGCTTTAGGGTATGGCACTGAAGCTTTCTTT. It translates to CASSALGYGTEAFF.

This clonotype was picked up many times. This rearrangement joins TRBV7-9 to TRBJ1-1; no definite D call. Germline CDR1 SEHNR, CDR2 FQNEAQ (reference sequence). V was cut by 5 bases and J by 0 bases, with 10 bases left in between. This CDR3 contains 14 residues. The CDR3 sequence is CASSGSALNTEAFF. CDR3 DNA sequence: TGTGCCAGCAGCGGATCCGCCCTGAACACTGAAGCTTTCTTT.

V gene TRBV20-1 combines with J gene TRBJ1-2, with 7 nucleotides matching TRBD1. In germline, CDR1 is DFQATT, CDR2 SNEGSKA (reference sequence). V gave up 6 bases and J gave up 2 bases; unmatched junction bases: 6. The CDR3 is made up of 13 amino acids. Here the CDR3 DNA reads TGCAGTGCCCCTTCGGACAGGAACTATGGCTACACCTTC. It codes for CSAPSDRNYGYTF.

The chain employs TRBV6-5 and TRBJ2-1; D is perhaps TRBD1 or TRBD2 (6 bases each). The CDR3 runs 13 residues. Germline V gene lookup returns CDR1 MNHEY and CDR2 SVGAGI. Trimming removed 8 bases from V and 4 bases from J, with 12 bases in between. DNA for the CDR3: TGTGCCAGCGGTTCGGGGGCGTACAATGAGCAGTTCTTC. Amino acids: CASGSGAYNEQFF.

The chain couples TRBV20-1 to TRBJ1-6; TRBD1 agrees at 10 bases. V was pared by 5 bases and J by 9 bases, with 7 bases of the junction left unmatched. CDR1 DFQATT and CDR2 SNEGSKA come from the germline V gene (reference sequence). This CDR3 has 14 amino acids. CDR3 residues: CSAAGQGESSPLHF. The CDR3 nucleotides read TGCAGTGCTGCCGGACAGGGGGAGAGTTCACCCCTCCACTTT.

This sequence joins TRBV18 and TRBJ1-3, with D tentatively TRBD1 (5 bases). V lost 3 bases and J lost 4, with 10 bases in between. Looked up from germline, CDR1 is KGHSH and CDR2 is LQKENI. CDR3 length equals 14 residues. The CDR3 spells CASSPTRDGNTIYF. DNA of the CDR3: TGTGCCAGCTCACCGACCAGGGACGGAAACACCATATATTTT.

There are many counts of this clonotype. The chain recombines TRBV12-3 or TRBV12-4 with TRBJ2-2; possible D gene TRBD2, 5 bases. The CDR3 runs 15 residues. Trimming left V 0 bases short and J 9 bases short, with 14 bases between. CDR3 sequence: CASSLAQTSVWELFF. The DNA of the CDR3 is TGTGCCAGCAGTTTAGCGCAAACTAGTGTGTGGGAGCTGTTTTTT.

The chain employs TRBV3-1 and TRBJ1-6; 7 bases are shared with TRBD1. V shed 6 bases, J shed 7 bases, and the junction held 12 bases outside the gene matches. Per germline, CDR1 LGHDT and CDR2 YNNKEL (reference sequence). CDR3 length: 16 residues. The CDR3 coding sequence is TGTGCCAGCAGTCAACCCCACAGGGGAATGAATTCACCCCTCCACTTT. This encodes CASSQPHRGMNSPLHF.

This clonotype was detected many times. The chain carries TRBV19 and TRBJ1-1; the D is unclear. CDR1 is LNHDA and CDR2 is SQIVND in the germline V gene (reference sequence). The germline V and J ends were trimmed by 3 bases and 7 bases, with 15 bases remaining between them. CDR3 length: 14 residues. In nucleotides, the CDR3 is TGTGCCAGTAGTATTCGGGCGTTATGGGGTGAAGCTTTCTTT. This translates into CASSIRALWGEAFF.